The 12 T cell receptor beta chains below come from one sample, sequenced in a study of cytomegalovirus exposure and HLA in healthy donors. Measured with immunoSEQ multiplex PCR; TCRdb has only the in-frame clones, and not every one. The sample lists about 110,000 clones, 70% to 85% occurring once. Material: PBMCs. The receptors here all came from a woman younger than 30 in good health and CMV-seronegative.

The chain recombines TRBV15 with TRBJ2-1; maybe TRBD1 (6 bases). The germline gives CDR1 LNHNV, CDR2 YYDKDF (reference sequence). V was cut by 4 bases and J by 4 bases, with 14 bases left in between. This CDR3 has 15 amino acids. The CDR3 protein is CATSKNEGVYNEQFF. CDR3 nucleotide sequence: TGTGCCACCAGCAAAAATGAGGGGGTGTACAATGAGCAGTTCTTC.

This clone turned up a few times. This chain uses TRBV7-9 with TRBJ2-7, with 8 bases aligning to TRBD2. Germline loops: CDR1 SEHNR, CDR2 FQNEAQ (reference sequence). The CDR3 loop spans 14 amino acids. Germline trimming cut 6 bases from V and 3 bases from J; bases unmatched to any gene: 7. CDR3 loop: CASRSSGGDYEQYF. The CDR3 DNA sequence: TGTGCCAGCAGATCCAGCGGGGGAGACTACGAGCAGTACTTC.

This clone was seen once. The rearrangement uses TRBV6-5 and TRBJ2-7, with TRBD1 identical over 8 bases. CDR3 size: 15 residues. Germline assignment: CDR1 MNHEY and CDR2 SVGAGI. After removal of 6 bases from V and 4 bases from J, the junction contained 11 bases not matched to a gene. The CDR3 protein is CASRTKPTGGYEQYF. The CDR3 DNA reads TGTGCCAGCAGGACTAAACCTACAGGGGGATACGAGCAGTACTTC.

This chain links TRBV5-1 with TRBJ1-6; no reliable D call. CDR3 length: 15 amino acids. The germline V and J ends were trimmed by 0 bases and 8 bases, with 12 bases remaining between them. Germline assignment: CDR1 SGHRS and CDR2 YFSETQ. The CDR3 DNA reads TGCGCCAGCAGCTTGGAGGTCTTCCGGGATTCACCCCTCCACTTT. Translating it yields CASSLEVFRDSPLHF.

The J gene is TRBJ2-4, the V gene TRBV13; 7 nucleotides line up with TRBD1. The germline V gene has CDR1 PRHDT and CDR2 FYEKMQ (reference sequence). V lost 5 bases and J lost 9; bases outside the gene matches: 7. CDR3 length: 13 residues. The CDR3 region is CASSGPDRAIQYF. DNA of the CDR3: TGTGCCAGCAGCGGCCCCGACAGGGCCATTCAGTACTTC.

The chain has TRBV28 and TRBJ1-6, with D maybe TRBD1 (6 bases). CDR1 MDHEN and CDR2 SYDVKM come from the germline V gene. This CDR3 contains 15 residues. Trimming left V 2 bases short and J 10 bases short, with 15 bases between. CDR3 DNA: TGTGCCAGCAGTTTAACAAGGACAGCAGGCTCACCCCTCCACTTT. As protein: CASSLTRTAGSPLHF.

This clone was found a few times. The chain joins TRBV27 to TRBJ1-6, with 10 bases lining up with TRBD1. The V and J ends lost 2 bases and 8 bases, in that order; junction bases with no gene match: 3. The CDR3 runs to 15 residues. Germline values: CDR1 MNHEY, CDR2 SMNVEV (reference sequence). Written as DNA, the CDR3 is TGTGCCAGCAGTTTACGAGGGACAGGGGATTCACCCCTCCACTTT. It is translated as CASSLRGTGDSPLHF.

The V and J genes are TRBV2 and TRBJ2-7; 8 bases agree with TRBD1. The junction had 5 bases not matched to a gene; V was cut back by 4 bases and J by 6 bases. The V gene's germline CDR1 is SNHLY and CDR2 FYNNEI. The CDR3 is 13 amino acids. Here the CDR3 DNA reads TGTGCCAGCAGTGGCAGGACAGGGTCCGAGCAGTACTTC. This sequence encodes CASSGRTGSEQYF.

CDR3 bases: TGTGCCAGCAGTTTATCTTCGGTGCGCTGGGCAGGGGGAGAGCAGTACTTC. Amino acids: CASSLSSVRWAGGEQYF. This chain connects TRBV27 to TRBJ2-7, with TRBD1 matching 7 bases. Germline CDR1 reads MNHEY; CDR2 reads SMNVEV (reference sequence). V trimming: 0 bases; J trimming: 7 bases; junction bases outside the gene matches: 15. CDR3 size: 17 residues.

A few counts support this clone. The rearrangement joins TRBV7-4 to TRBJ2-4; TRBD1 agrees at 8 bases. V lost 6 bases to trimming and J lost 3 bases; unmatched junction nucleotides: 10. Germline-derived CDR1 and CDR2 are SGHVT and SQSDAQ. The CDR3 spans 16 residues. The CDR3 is CASRDRGKRVKNIQYF. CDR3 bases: TGTGCCAGCAGAGACAGGGGAAAGAGGGTCAAAAACATTCAGTACTTC.

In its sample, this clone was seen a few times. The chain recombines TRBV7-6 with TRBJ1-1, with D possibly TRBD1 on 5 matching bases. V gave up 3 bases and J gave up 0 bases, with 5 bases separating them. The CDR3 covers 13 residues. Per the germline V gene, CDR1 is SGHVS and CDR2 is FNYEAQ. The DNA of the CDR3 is TGTGCCAGCAGCTTGACAGTGAACACTGAAGCTTTCTTT. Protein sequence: CASSLTVNTEAFF.

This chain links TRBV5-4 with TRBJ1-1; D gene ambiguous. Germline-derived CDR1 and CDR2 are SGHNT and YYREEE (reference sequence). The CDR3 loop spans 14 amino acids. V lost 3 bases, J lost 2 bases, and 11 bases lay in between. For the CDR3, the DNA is TGTGCCAGCAGCTCCCTTAAGAGAAACACTGAAGCTTTCTTT. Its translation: CASSSLKRNTEAFF. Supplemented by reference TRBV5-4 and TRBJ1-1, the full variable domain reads ETGVTQSPTHLIKTRGQQVTLRCSSQSGHNTVSWYQQALGQGPQFIFQYYREEENGRGNFPPRFSGLQFPNYSSELNVNALELDDSALYLCASSSLKRNTEAFFGQGTRLTVV.